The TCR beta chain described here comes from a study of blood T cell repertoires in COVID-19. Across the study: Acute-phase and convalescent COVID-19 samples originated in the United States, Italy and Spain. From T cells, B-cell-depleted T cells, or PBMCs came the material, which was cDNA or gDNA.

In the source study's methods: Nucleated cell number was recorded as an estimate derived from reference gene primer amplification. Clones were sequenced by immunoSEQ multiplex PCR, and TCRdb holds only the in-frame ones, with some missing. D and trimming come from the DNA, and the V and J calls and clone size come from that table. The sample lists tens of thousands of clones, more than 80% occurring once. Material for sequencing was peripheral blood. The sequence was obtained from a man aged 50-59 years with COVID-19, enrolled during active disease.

The CDR3 reads CATSRGYEQYF. Written as DNA, the CDR3 is TGTGCCACCAGTCGGGGGTACGAGCAGTACTTC. The chain couples TRBV24-1 to TRBJ2-7; possibly TRBD2 for D (6 bases). The CDR3 contains 11 residues. Germline assignment: CDR1 KGHDR and CDR2 SFDVKD. Trimming removed 6 bases from V and 4 bases from J, with 6 bases in between.